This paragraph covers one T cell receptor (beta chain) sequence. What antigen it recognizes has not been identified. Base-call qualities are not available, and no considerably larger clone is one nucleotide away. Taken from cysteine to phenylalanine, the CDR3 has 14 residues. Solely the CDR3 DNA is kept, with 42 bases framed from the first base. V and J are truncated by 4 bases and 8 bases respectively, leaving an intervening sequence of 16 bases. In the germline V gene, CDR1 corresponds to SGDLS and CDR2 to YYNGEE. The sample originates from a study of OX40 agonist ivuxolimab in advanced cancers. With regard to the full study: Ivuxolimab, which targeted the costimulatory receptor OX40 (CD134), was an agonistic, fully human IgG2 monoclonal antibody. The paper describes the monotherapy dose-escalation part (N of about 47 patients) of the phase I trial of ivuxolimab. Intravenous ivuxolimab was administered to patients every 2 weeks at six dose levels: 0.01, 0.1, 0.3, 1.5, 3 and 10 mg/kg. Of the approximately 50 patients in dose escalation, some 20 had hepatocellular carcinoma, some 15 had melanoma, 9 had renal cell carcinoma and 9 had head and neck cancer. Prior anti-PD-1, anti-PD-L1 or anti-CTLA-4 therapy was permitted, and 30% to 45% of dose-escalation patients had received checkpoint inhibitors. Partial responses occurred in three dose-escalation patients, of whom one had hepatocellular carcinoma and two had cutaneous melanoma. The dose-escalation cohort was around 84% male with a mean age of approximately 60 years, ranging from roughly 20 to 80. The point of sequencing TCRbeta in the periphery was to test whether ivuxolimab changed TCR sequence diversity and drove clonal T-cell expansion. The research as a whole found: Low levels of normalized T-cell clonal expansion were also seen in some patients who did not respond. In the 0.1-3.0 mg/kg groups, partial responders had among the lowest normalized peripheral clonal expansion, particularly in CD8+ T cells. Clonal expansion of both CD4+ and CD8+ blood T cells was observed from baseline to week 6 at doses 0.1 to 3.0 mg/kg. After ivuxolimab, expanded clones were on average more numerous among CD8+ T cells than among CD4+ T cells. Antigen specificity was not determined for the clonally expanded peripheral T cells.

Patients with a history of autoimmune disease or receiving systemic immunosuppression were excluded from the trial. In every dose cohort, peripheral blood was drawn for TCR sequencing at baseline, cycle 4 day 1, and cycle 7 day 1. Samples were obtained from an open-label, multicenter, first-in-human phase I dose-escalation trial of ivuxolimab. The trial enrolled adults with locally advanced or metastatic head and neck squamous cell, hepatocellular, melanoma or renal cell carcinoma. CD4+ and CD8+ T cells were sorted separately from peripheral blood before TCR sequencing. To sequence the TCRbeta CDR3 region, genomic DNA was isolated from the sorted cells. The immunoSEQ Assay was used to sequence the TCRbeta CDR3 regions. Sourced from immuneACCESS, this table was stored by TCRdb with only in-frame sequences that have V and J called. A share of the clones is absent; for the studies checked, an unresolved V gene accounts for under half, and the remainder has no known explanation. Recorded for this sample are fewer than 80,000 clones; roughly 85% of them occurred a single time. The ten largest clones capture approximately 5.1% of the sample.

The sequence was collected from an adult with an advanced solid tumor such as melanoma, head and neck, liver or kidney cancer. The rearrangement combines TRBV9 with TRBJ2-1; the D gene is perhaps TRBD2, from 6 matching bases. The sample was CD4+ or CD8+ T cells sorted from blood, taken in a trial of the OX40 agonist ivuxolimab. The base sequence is TGTGCCAGCAGCCCAGAGGGGCCTAGCGATGAGCAGTTCTTC. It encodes CASSPEGPSDEQFF.